This record looks at one T cell receptor (beta chain) sequence and its context. Its antigen is still unknown. Time point in this sample: week 11, during vaccination. Mutant IDH1 20-mer peptide, at 300 ug, made up each vaccine dose, with topical imiquimod. This specimen belongs to a study of a mutant IDH1 vaccine in newly diagnosed glioma. The overall study: Vaccinations, eight in total, occurred in weeks 1, 3, 5, 7, 11, 15, 19, 23. The treated population exhibited a male proportion of around 62%, a female proportion of 37.5%, and a mean age of around 40 years. Standard pretreatment was either radiotherapy, temozolomide, or, for most, radiochemotherapy with temozolomide. Vaccination was launched 4-6 weeks after radiotherapy alone, or with temozolomide cycles.

Sequencing was performed with immunoSEQ multiplex PCR; in TCRdb, only in-frame clones are kept and a portion is missing. Of about 35,000 clones detected, about 80% appear once; the ten largest clones hold less than 15%. The sample in question was peripheral blood mononuclear cells (PBMCs), obtained from a glioma patient whose treatment included an IDH1 peptide vaccine. The receptor was isolated from a woman aged 30 to 39 with glioma. Some clones in this sample may be carry-over from other donors' samples.

This CDR3 is CASSDGRGTDTQYF. The CDR3 bases are TGCGCCAGCAGCGACGGGAGAGGCACAGATACGCAGTATTTT. The chain employs TRBV5-1 and TRBJ2-3, with a tentative D call TRBD2 (6 bases). The V gene's germline CDR1 is SGHRS and CDR2 YFSETQ. The CDR3 is 14 residues long. Deletions cut 4 bases from V and 1 base from J, with 10 bases between.